One and the same sample provided the 6 T cell receptor beta chains below, sequenced in a study of shared clonotypes between healthy human individuals. Some clones are missing from TCRdb's copy, which holds only in-frame ones; the method was immunoSEQ multiplex PCR. The data contain about 690,000 clones, around 91% of them singletons. Sequenced input: memory CD8+ T cells from PBMCs. Subset described: CD45RO+ cells pooled with CCR7-negative TemRA cells. The receptors were sampled from a man aged 18 to 29 in good health. Some clones in this sample may be carry-over from other donors' samples.

The chain combines TRBV5-6 with TRBJ1-6; D is unclear. Trimming stripped 2 bases from V and 2 bases from J, with 8 bases between. Looked up from germline, CDR1 is SGHDT and CDR2 is YYEEEE. The CDR3 loop spans 15 amino acids. The CDR3 loop reads CASSFGKAYNSPLHF. In nucleotides, the CDR3 is TGTGCCAGCAGCTTCGGCAAAGCCTATAATTCACCCCTCCACTTT.

The V gene is TRBV5-1, the J gene TRBJ2-7; D is perhaps TRBD1 or TRBD2 (5 bases each). The CDR3 sequence is 15 residues long. V lost 3 bases, J lost 2 bases, and 15 bases lay in between. CDR1 is SGHRS and CDR2 is YFSETQ in the germline V gene. The CDR3 loop reads CASSSTGTETYEQYF. In DNA, the CDR3 is TGCGCCAGCAGCTCCACCGGGACGGAGACCTACGAGCAGTACTTC. Supplemented by reference TRBV5-1 and TRBJ2-7, the full variable domain reads KAGVTQTPRYLIKTRGQQVTLSCSPISGHRSVSWYQQTPGQGLQFLFEYFSETQRNKGNFPGRFSGRQFSNSRSEMNVSTLELGDSALYLCASSSTGTETYEQYFGPGTRLTVT.

This clone has only one observation. The rearrangement joins TRBV11-2 to TRBJ2-3; D is ambiguous. V was shortened by 1 base and J by 1 base, with 9 bases between the two germline ends. The germline V gene encodes CDR1 SGHAT and CDR2 FQNNGV. This CDR3 is built from 15 residues. The CDR3 protein is CASSLVAQRTDTQYF. The CDR3 region has the DNA TGTGCCAGCAGCTTAGTTGCCCAACGCACAGATACGCAGTATTTT.

This clone was counted between two and nine times. The V call is TRBV6-6, the J call TRBJ2-3; D not certain. This CDR3 has 11 residues. The germline V and J ends were trimmed by 0 bases and 7 bases, with 2 bases remaining between them. Germline V lookup: CDR1 MNHNY, CDR2 SVGAGI (reference sequence). The CDR3: CASSYSHTQYF. The CDR3 DNA is TGTGCCAGCAGTTACTCCCATACGCAGTATTTT.

The chain recombines TRBV10-3 with TRBJ1-1, with TRBD1 as a possible D gene (5 bases). This CDR3 has 12 amino acids. In germline, CDR1 is ENHRY, CDR2 SYGVKD. The CDR3 loop reads CASGALNTEAFF. The CDR3 DNA is TGTGCAAGTGGGGCCCTGAACACTGAAGCTTTCTTT.

This chain links TRBV28 with TRBJ2-1; D might be TRBD1 (6 bases). This CDR3 is built from 15 residues. Germline V gives CDR1 MDHEN, CDR2 SYDVKM. V lost 5 bases and J lost 0, with 11 bases in between. The CDR3 DNA reads as TGTGCCAGCAGTCCCCGGGACACCTCCTACAATGAGCAGTTCTTC. Residues: CASSPRDTSYNEQFF.